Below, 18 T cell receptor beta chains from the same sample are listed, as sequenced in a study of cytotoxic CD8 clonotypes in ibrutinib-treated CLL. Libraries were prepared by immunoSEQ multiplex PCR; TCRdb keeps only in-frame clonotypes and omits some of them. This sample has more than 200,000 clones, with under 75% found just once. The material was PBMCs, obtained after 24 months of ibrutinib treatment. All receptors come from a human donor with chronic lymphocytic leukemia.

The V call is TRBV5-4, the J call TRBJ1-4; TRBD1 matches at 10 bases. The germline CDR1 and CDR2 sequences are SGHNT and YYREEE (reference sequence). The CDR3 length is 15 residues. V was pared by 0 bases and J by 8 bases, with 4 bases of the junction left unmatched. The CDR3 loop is CASSLDGTGVEKLFF. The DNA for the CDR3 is TGTGCCAGCAGCTTGGACGGGACAGGGGTCGAAAAACTGTTTTTT.

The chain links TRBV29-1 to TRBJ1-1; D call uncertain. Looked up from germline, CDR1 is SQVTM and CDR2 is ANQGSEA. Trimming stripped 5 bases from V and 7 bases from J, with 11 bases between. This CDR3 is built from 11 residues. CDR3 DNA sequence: TGCAGCGTTCCCGACGTGGGTGAAGCTTTCTTT. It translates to CSVPDVGEAFF.

CDR3 sequence reads: CASSEEQGGYGYTF. The CDR3 nucleotides are TGTGCCAGCAGTGAAGAACAGGGAGGGTATGGCTACACCTTC. The chain joins TRBV2 to TRBJ1-2; tentative D call: TRBD1 (6 bases). Trimming left V 1 base short and J 5 bases short, with 11 bases between. The CDR3 loop spans 14 amino acids. Germline V CDR1 and CDR2: SNHLY, FYNNEI.

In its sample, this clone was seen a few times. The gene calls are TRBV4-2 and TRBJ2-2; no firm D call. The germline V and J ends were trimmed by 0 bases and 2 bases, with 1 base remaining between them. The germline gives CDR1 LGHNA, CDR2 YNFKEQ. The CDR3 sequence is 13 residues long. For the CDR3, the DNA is TGTGCCAGCAGCCAAGACAACACCGGGGAGCTGTTTTTT. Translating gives CASSQDNTGELFF.

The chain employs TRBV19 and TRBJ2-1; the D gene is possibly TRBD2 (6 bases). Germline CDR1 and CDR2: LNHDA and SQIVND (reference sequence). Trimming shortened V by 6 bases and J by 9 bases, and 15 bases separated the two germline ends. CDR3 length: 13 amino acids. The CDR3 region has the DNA TGTGCCAGTAGAAGTCCGGGGAGGAGTGAGCAGTTCTTC. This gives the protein CASRSPGRSEQFF. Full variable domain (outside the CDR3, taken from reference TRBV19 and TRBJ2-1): DGGITQSPKYLFRKEGQNVTLSCEQNLNHDAMYWYRQDPGQGLRLIYYSQIVNDFQKGDIAEGYSVSREKKESFPLTVTSAQKNPTAFYLCASRSPGRSEQFFGPGTRLTVL.

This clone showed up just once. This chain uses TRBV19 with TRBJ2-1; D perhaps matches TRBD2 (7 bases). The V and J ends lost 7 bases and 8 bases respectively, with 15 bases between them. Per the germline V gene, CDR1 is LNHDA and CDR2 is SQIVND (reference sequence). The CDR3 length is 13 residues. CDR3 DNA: TGTGCCAGTAACGGGGGGCCCGGGGATGAGCAGTTCTTC. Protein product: CASNGGPGDEQFF.

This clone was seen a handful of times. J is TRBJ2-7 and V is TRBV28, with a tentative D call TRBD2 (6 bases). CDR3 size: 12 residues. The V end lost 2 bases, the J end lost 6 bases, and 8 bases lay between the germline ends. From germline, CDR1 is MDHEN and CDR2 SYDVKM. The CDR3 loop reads CASSLVGGEQYF. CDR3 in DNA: TGTGCCAGCAGTTTAGTGGGGGGCGAGCAGTACTTC.

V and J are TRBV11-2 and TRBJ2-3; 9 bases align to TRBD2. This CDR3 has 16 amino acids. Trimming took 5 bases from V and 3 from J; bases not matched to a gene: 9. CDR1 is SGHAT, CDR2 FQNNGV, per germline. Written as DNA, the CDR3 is TGTGCCAGCAGCGACATCTGGACTAGCGAAACAGATACGCAGTATTTT. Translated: CASSDIWTSETDTQYF. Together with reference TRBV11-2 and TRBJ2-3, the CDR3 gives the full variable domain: EAGVAQSPRYKIIEKRQSVAFWCNPISGHATLYWYQQILGQGPKLLIQFQNNGVVDDSQLPKDRFSAERLKGVDSTLKIQPAKLEDSAVYLCASSDIWTSETDTQYFGPGTRLTVL.

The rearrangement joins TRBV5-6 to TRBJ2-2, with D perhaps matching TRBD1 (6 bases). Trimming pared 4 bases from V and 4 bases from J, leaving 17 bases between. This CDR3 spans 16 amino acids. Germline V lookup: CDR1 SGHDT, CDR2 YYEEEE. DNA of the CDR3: TGTGCCAGCAGCCAACCCGGGACAATTCCCACCGGGGAGCTGTTTTTT. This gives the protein CASSQPGTIPTGELFF.

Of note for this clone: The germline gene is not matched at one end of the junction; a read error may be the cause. The CDR3: CSVVNSDRGVNF. Written as DNA, the CDR3 is TGCAGCGTTGTGAACTCGGACAGGGGGGTTAACTTC. The chain uses TRBV29-1 and TRBJ2-7; 10 positions agree with TRBD1. CDR1 is SQVTM and CDR2 is ANQGSEA in the germline V gene. CDR3 length: 12 residues.

CDR3 sequence: CAWSVRRGNEKLFF. The CDR3 DNA sequence: TGTGCCTGGAGTGTACGGAGAGGTAATGAAAAACTGTTTTTT. V is TRBV30 and J is TRBJ1-4; D ambiguous. CDR1 GTSNPN and CDR2 SVGIG come from the germline V gene (reference sequence). Trimming pared 0 bases from V and 4 bases from J, leaving 9 bases between. The CDR3 length is 14 residues.

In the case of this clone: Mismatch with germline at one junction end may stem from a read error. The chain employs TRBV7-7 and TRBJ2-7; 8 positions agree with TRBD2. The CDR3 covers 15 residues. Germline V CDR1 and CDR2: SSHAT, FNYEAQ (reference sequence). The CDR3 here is CASSSSSGKGHEQYF. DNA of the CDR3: TGTGCTAGCAGCTCAAGTAGCGGGAAAGGACACGAGCAGTACTTC.

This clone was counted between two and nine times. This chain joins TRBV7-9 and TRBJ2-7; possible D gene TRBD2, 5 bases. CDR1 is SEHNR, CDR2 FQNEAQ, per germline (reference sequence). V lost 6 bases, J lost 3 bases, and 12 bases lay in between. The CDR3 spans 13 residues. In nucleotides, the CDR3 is TGTGCCAGCAGTATCGGGGTTGGCTACGAGCAGTACTTC. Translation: CASSIGVGYEQYF.

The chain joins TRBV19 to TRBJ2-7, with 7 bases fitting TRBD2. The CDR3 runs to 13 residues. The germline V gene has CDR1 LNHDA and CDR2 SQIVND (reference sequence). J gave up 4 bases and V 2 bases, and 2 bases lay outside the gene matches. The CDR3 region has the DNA TGTGCCAGTAGTATAACTAGCGAGTACGAGCAGTACTTC. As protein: CASSITSEYEQYF.

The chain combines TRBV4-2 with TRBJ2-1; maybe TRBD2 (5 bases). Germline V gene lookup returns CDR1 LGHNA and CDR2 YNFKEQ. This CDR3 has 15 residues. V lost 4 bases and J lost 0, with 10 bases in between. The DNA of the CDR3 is TGTGCCAGCAGCCTTCCCGGAGGCTCCTACAATGAGCAGTTCTTC. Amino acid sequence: CASSLPGGSYNEQFF.

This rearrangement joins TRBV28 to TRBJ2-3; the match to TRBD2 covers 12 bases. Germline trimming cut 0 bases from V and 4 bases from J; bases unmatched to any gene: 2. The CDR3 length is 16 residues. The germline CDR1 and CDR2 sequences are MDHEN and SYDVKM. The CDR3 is CASSLWGLAGADTQYF. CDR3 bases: TGTGCCAGCAGTTTATGGGGACTAGCGGGCGCAGATACGCAGTATTTT.

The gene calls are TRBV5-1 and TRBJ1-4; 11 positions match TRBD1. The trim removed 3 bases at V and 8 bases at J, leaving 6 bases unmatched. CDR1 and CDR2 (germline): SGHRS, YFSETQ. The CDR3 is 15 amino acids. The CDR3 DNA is TGCGCCAGCAGCTGGGACAGGGGGAGTGACGAAAAACTGTTTTTT. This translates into CASSWDRGSDEKLFF.

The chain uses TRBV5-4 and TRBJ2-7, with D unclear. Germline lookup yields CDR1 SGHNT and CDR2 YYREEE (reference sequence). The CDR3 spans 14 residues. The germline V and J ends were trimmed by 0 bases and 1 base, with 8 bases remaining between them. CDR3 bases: TGTGCCAGCAGCTTGGTGGCCCATTCCTACGAGCAGTACTTC. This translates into CASSLVAHSYEQYF. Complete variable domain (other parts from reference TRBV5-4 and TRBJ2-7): ETGVTQSPTHLIKTRGQQVTLRCSSQSGHNTVSWYQQALGQGPQFIFQYYREEENGRGNFPPRFSGLQFPNYSSELNVNALELDDSALYLCASSLVAHSYEQYFGPGTRLTVT.